What follows is one T cell receptor (beta chain) and its context. V was trimmed by 5 bases and J by 4 bases, leaving 15 bases between them. The length of the CDR3 is 14 residues. The V gene's germline CDR1 is SGHNT and CDR2 YYREEE (reference sequence). This sample is part of a study of blood T cell repertoires in COVID-19. Study-level background: The United States, Italy and Spain provided the acute and convalescent COVID-19 samples. Nucleic acid was either cDNA or gDNA, and it came from T cells, B-cell-depleted T cells, or PBMCs.

As originally analysed: For nucleated cells, counts were estimated from reference gene primer amplification. Here immunoSEQ multiplex PCR was the method, and the copy in TCRdb shows in-frame clones only, minus some. V and J calls and clone size follow that table, whereas D and trimming were derived from the DNA. Of 140,000 or so clones in the sample, roughly four fifths were seen once. V and J are TRBV5-4 and TRBJ1-2; D may be TRBD1 (5 bases). The TCR sequence derives from an elderly woman with acute or convalescent COVID-19. What was sequenced was peripheral blood. The CDR3 here is CASRGTLGGYGYTF. The CDR3 coding sequence is TGTGCCAGCAGGGGGACTTTGGGCGGCTATGGCTACACCTTC.